This T cell receptor (beta chain) is drawn from a study of metastatic and nonmetastatic thyroid tumors. Overall study: The study looked at repertoires side by side in blood and in tumor or nodule tissue from malignant and benign thyroid patients. Study results and limitations: Significantly greater TCR beta diversity was reportedly found in malignant thyroid tumors than in benign nodules (in blood and tumor).

Notes on this clone: Its antigen is still unknown.

The CDR3 has 14 residues. With 2 bases clipped from V and 3 bases from J, the junction kept 4 bases outside the gene matches. Germline V gene sequence: CDR1 DFQATT, CDR2 SNEGSKA (reference sequence). Authors' analysis steps: Built for papillary thyroid cancer, a distant-metastasis classifier drew on CDR3 differences across clinicopathological groups. Using MiXCR, TCRdb reanalyzed the PCR reads. The V and J calls, along with clone size, are taken from TCRdb and not from the paper's own processing. The sample lists approximately 20,000 clones; approximately 17% were seen once. All patients were untreated before thyroid surgery.

The sequenced sample consisted of blood. This TCR derives from a male donor with papillary thyroid cancer or a benign thyroid nodule (not recorded which). Some clones in this sample may be carry-over from other donors' samples. This chain uses TRBV20-1 with TRBJ2-7; 10 bases line up with TRBD2. CDR3 DNA: TGCAGTGCTAGAACCGGGACTAGCGACTACGAGCAGTACTTC. Translation gives CSARTGTSDYEQYF.